Listed here are 24 T cell receptor beta chains from one sample, sequenced in a study of cytotoxic CD8 clonotypes in ibrutinib-treated CLL. Profiled with immunoSEQ multiplex PCR; TCRdb holds only in-frame clones, not every one. This table holds about 330,000 clones, 67% found once. The material sequenced was PBMCs, taken after 36 months of ibrutinib treatment. These TCRs come from a human donor with chronic lymphocytic leukemia.

This clone showed up just a few times. This rearrangement joins TRBV7-3 to TRBJ1-2; possibly TRBD1 for D (5 bases). V was shortened by 0 bases and J by 6 bases, with 11 bases between the two germline ends. The CDR3 contains 14 residues. Germline V gives CDR1 SGHTA, CDR2 FQGTGA. CDR3 sequence: CASSLTSGLDGYTF. The CDR3 bases are TGTGCCAGCAGCTTAACCTCAGGGTTGGATGGCTACACCTTC.

V and J are TRBV2 and TRBJ1-4; no firm D call. Germline CDR1 reads SNHLY; CDR2 reads FYNNEI. The CDR3 sequence is 13 residues long. Trimming stripped 0 bases from V and 11 bases from J, with 10 bases between. DNA for the CDR3: TGTGCCAGCAGTGAAGCTGAGGTTTTCAAACTGTTTTTT. Translating gives CASSEAEVFKLFF.

The V and J genes are TRBV2 and TRBJ1-5, with 9 bases identical to TRBD1. This CDR3 has 15 amino acids. With 6 bases clipped from V and 7 bases from J, the junction kept 10 bases outside the gene matches. Germline CDR1 and CDR2: SNHLY and FYNNEI. CDR3 protein: CASSPGQGMLQPQHF. The DNA for the CDR3 is TGTGCCAGCAGCCCCGGACAGGGGATGTTGCAGCCCCAGCATTTT.

The genes are TRBV27 and TRBJ2-7; 10 positions agree with TRBD1. The germline gives CDR1 MNHEY, CDR2 SMNVEV (reference sequence). V lost 6 bases and J lost 4; bases outside the gene matches: 9. This CDR3 spans 15 amino acids. The CDR3 loop reads CASRKSGTGDYEQYF. CDR3 coding DNA: TGTGCCAGCAGGAAATCCGGGACAGGGGATTACGAGCAGTACTTC.

This clone was observed a few times. The chain links TRBV2 to TRBJ1-2; D uncertain. Germline loops: CDR1 SNHLY, CDR2 FYNNEI. The CDR3 contains 11 residues. Trimming cost V 6 bases and J 5 bases, with 7 bases left between them. CDR3 in amino acids: CASRMGYGYTF. CDR3 bases: TGTGCCAGCAGGATGGGATATGGCTACACCTTC.

This clone was counted only a few times. The J gene is TRBJ2-7, the V gene TRBV29-1; D possibly corresponds to TRBD1 (6 bases). Trimming took off 6 bases at V and 6 bases at J, with 12 bases between the two ends. CDR1 SQVTM and CDR2 ANQGSEA come from the germline V gene. The CDR3 covers 11 residues. The CDR3 protein is CSVPGVREQYF. DNA for the CDR3: TGCAGCGTACCAGGGGTACGCGAGCAGTACTTC.

V usage is TRBV29-1 and J usage is TRBJ2-7, with D tentatively TRBD2 (6 bases). The CDR3 is 14 residues long. The germline V and J ends were trimmed by 2 bases and 2 bases, with 13 bases remaining between them. Germline values: CDR1 SQVTM, CDR2 ANQGSEA. CDR3 DNA: TGCAGCGTTGAAAGAGCAGGGAGGCCCTACGAGCAGTACTTC. This codes for CSVERAGRPYEQYF.

This clone was found a few times. Other DNA sequences from this sample encode an identical CDR3 as well. The gene calls are TRBV9 and TRBJ1-2, with D uncertain. CDR3 size: 11 residues. Germline V gene sequence: CDR1 SGDLS, CDR2 YYNGEE. Trimming stripped 0 bases from V and 4 bases from J, with 1 base between. The CDR3 sequence is CASSVGYGYTF. CDR3 nucleotide sequence: TGTGCCAGCAGCGTAGGCTATGGCTACACCTTC.

This clone was counted only a few times. This rearrangement joins TRBV5-1 to TRBJ1-3, with a tentative D call TRBD1 (6 bases). Germline-derived CDR1 and CDR2 are SGHRS and YFSETQ. The ends were cut back, 5 bases at V and 1 base at J, with 16 bases in the middle. The CDR3 length is 16 residues. The CDR3 region has the DNA TGCGCCAGCAGACAGGGAGGTGAAGGGTCTGGAAACACCATATATTTT. Protein sequence: CASRQGGEGSGNTIYF.

The genes are TRBV2 and TRBJ1-2; 7 bases align to TRBD1. The CDR3 is 14 amino acids. Germline V CDR1 and CDR2: SNHLY, FYNNEI. J gave up 6 bases and V 6 bases, and 10 bases lay outside the gene matches. The CDR3 sequence: CASRDGQAPHGYTF. CDR3 nucleotide sequence: TGTGCCAGCAGGGATGGACAGGCCCCTCATGGCTACACCTTC.

The rearrangement uses TRBV7-9 and TRBJ2-5; the match to TRBD1 covers 7 bases. Germline loops: CDR1 SEHNR, CDR2 FQNEAQ (reference sequence). The length of the CDR3 is 16 residues. V was clipped by 5 bases and J by 2 bases; unmatched bases: 11. DNA of the CDR3: TGTGCCAGCAGCACTCAAGGGCCGACAGGGCAAGAGACCCAGTACTTC. The encoded protein is CASSTQGPTGQETQYF.

The chain has TRBV4-3 and TRBJ2-1, with D uncertain. The germline gives CDR1 LGHNA, CDR2 YSLEER. The V end lost 0 bases, the J end lost 6 bases, and 12 bases lay between the germline ends. The CDR3 loop spans 15 amino acids. CDR3 sequence reads: CASSQDTDHSNEQFF. The CDR3 bases are TGCGCCAGCAGCCAAGATACGGACCACAGCAATGAGCAGTTCTTC.

The rearrangement uses TRBV29-1 and TRBJ2-5; unclear D gene. Germline lookup yields CDR1 SQVTM and CDR2 ANQGSEA. With 0 bases removed from V and 4 bases from J, the gap between germline ends came to 18 bases. The CDR3 extends over 16 amino acids. CDR3 sequence (DNA): TGCAGCGTTGAAGAAACCGCTACCCTAATCGGAGAGACCCAGTACTTC. Translating it yields CSVEETATLIGETQYF.

V and J are TRBV2 and TRBJ2-7; either TRBD1 or TRBD2 may supply D (5 bases each). V lost 6 bases and J 3 bases, leaving 15 bases between the germline ends. Germline V gene sequence: CDR1 SNHLY, CDR2 FYNNEI. This CDR3 comprises 14 residues. CDR3 sequence reads: CASRTRDPNYEQYF. CDR3 nucleotide sequence: TGTGCCAGCAGGACCAGGGACCCAAACTACGAGCAGTACTTC.

The chain is built from TRBV5-4 and TRBJ2-2; D remains ambiguous. The germline V gene encodes CDR1 SGHNT and CDR2 YYREEE (reference sequence). Trimming took 1 base from V and 6 from J, leaving 10 bases between them. The CDR3 consists of 14 residues. CDR3 sequence: CASSLTVKAGELFF. For the CDR3, the DNA is TGTGCCAGCAGCTTGACAGTGAAGGCCGGGGAGCTGTTTTTT.

V usage is TRBV29-1 and J usage is TRBJ2-5; D unresolved. V was cut by 3 bases and J by 2 bases, with 7 bases left in between. CDR3 length equals 12 residues. Germline V gene data show CDR1 as SQVTM and CDR2 as ANQGSEA. The CDR3 is CSVDRSQETQYF. DNA for the CDR3: TGCAGCGTTGATAGGAGTCAAGAGACCCAGTACTTC.

The chain joins TRBV9 to TRBJ1-1, with 7 bases identical to TRBD1. The CDR3 totals 13 residues. The germline CDR1 and CDR2 sequences are SGDLS and YYNGEE. V lost 2 bases, J lost 11 bases, and 9 bases stayed unmatched. In nucleotides, the CDR3 is TGTGCCAGCAGCGTTTGGAACGACAGGGAGGCTTTCTTT. Its translation: CASSVWNDREAFF. Together with reference TRBV9 and TRBJ1-1, the CDR3 gives the full variable domain: DSGVTQTPKHLITATGQRVTLRCSPRSGDLSVYWYQQSLDQGLQFLIQYYNGEERAKGNILERFSAQQFPDLHSELNLSSLELGDSALYFCASSVWNDREAFFGQGTRLTVV.

This clone was observed a few times. The chain is built from TRBV29-1 and TRBJ1-2; D is uncertain. Germline-derived CDR1 and CDR2 are SQVTM and ANQGSEA. Trimming removed 5 bases at V and 6 bases at J, with 16 bases between. This CDR3 has 13 amino acids. Here the CDR3 DNA reads TGCAGCGTTCGCGGCGGCCCGGTGGATGGCTACACCTTC. Protein: CSVRGGPVDGYTF.

The V and J genes are TRBV29-1 and TRBJ2-2; D call uncertain. The CDR3 contains 12 residues. Trimming left V 5 bases short and J 6 bases short, with 10 bases between. Germline assignment: CDR1 SQVTM and CDR2 ANQGSEA. The CDR3 is CSVRIGSGELFF. The CDR3 DNA follows: TGCAGCGTTCGAATAGGATCCGGGGAGCTGTTTTTT.

V is TRBV29-1 and J is TRBJ2-5, with D perhaps given as TRBD1 or TRBD2 (5 bases each). V dropped 2 bases and J dropped 4 bases, with 14 bases sitting between them. The CDR3 is 14 residues long. Germline lookup yields CDR1 SQVTM and CDR2 ANQGSEA. CDR3 residues: CSVERVGGRETQYF. The CDR3 coding sequence is TGCAGCGTTGAACGGGTTGGGGGACGAGAGACCCAGTACTTC.

The chain couples TRBV29-1 to TRBJ2-7; the match to TRBD2 covers 7 bases. CDR1 and CDR2 (germline): SQVTM, ANQGSEA. The trim removed 6 bases at V and 3 bases at J, leaving 8 bases unmatched. The CDR3 length is 13 residues. The CDR3, as DNA: TGCAGCGTCGCCGGACTAGTCGGCTACGAGCAGTACTTC. Translating it yields CSVAGLVGYEQYF.

The CDR3 here is CSVETGTGFYEQYF. The CDR3 DNA follows: TGCAGCGTTGAGACCGGGACAGGGTTCTACGAGCAGTACTTC. This chain uses TRBV29-1 with TRBJ2-7; 9 bases are shared with TRBD1. CDR1 and CDR2 (germline): SQVTM, ANQGSEA. This CDR3 is 14 amino acids long. V was pared by 3 bases and J by 3 bases, with 6 bases of the junction left unmatched.

V gene TRBV9 combines with J gene TRBJ2-7, with 10 bases matching TRBD1. Germline V gene sequence: CDR1 SGDLS, CDR2 YYNGEE. V lost 4 bases, J lost 5 bases, and 9 bases stayed unmatched. The CDR3 runs 15 residues. The CDR3 is CASSPRDRGGNEQYF. CDR3 nucleotide sequence: TGTGCCAGCAGCCCGCGGGACAGGGGAGGGAACGAGCAGTACTTC. Supplemented by reference TRBV9 and TRBJ2-7, the full variable domain reads DSGVTQTPKHLITATGQRVTLRCSPRSGDLSVYWYQQSLDQGLQFLIQYYNGEERAKGNILERFSAQQFPDLHSELNLSSLELGDSALYFCASSPRDRGGNEQYFGPGTRLTVT.

The chain links TRBV7-9 to TRBJ1-2; D is possibly TRBD1 (6 bases). In germline, CDR1 is SEHNR, CDR2 FQNEAQ (reference sequence). The V end was cut by 0 bases, the J end by 7 bases, with 15 bases between. This CDR3 is 15 amino acids long. CDR3 sequence reads: CASSLAGQLPSGYTF. The CDR3, as DNA: TGTGCCAGCAGCTTAGCCGGACAGCTCCCCAGTGGCTACACCTTC.